The T cell receptor (beta chain) under discussion was sequenced for a study of T-cell memory formation after mild COVID-19. Study observations and caveats: For contracting clones, CD4+ ones sat mainly in CM and EM, CD8+ in EMRA.

The sample holds a few counts of this clonotype. Antigen specificity is unknown. This CDR3 is 13 amino acids long. CDR1 is MNHNY and CDR2 is SVGAGI in the germline V gene (reference sequence). MiXCR, applied by TCRdb to the 5' RACE reads, yields one record per CDR3 protein. The repertoire has over 35,000 distinct CDR3 sequences, 7.5% to 10% of them found once; the top ten carry 12%. The specimen sequenced was PBMCs or a T cell subset sorted from them (not recorded which). The rearrangement joins TRBV6-6 to TRBJ2-3; D possibly uses TRBD1 or TRBD2 (5 bases each). This clonotype was obtained from an adult woman who had mild COVID-19 (a few samples of this study predate the infection). Cell type and time point are not known. CDR3 nucleotides: TGTGCAGCCCTCCGGGGCCTGAGGGATACGCAGTATTTT. Amino acids: CAALRGLRDTQYF.